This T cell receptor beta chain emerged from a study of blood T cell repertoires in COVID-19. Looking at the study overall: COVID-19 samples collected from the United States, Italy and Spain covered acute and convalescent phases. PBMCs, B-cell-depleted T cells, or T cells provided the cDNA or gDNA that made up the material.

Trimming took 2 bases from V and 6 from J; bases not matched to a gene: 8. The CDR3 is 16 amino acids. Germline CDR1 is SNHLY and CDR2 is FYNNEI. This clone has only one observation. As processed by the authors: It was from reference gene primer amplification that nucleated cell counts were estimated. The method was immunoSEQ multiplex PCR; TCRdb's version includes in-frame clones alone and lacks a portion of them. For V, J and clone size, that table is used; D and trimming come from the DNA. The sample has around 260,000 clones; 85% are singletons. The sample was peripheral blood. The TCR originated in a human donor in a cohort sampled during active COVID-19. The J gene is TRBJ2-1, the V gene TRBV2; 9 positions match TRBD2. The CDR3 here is CASSESGRFGLNEQFF. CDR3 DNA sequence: TGTGCCAGCAGTGAAAGCGGGAGGTTTGGGCTCAATGAGCAGTTCTTC.